These 3 T cell receptor beta chains share one sample of origin, sequenced in a study of cytomegalovirus exposure and HLA in healthy donors. Vbeta (60) and Jbeta (13) primers were used in the PCR. Libraries were prepared by immunoSEQ multiplex PCR; TCRdb keeps only in-frame clonotypes and omits some of them. The sample has more than 85,000 clones; approximately 80% are singletons. Sequencing used PBMCs. The receptors stem from a male donor in good health and CMV-seronegative.

The chain employs TRBV4-3 and TRBJ2-7; 9 nucleotides agree with TRBD2. The CDR3 is 16 amino acids. The ends lost 0 bases at V and 5 bases at J; junction bases unmatched: 8. Germline assignment: CDR1 LGHNA and CDR2 YSLEER. CDR3 protein: CASSQEGREGMDEQYF. In nucleotides, the CDR3 is TGCGCCAGCAGCCAAGAGGGGCGGGAGGGAATGGACGAGCAGTACTTC.

The table lists this clone with a count of one. CDR3 DNA sequence: TGTGCCACCAGCAGAGACCCGGGACAGGGGGTGGCTTCCTATGGCTACACCTTC. It yields the protein CATSRDPGQGVASYGYTF. The chain carries TRBV15 and TRBJ1-2, with TRBD1 matching over 11 bases. This CDR3 is 18 amino acids long. J was trimmed by 4 bases and V by 0 bases; bases with no gene match: 10. Germline V lookup: CDR1 LNHNV, CDR2 YYDKDF (reference sequence).

This rearrangement joins TRBV7-9 to TRBJ2-5, with a possible D match to TRBD2 (5 bases). The germline V gene encodes CDR1 SEHNR and CDR2 FQNEAQ (reference sequence). V was trimmed by 0 bases and J by 4 bases, leaving 9 bases between them. The CDR3 covers 14 residues. The DNA for the CDR3 is TGTGCCAGCAGCTTAGCTCTCCGGGGAGAGACCCAGTACTTC. Amino acid sequence: CASSLALRGETQYF.